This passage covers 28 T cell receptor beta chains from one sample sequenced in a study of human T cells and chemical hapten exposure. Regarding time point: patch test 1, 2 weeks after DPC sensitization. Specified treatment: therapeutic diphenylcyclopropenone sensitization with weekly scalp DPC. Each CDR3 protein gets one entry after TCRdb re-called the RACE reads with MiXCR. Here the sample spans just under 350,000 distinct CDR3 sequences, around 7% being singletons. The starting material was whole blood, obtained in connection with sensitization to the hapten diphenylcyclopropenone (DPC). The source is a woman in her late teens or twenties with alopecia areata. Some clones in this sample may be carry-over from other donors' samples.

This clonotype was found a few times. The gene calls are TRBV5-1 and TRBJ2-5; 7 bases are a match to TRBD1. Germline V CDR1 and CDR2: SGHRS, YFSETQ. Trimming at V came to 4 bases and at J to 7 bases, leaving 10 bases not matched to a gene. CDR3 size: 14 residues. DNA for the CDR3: TGCGCCAGCAGCACCGGGACAGAGATGGTGACCCAGTACTTC. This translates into CASSTGTEMVTQYF.

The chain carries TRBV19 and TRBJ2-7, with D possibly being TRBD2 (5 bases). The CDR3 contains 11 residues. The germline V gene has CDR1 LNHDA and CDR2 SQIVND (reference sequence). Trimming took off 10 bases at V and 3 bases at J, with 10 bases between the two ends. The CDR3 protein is CATGEFYEQYF. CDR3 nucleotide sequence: TGTGCCACTGGGGAGTTCTACGAGCAGTACTTC.

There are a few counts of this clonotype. As DNA, the CDR3 is TGTGCCAGCAGTACTCCTAACAGCCTGAAATACAAAAACATTCAGTACTTC. Its translation is CASSTPNSLKYKNIQYF. The chain is built from TRBV6-6 and TRBJ2-4, with no clear D. Germline loops: CDR1 MNHNY, CDR2 SVGAGI (reference sequence). Between the trimmed V and J ends, which lost 5 bases and 3 bases, there was a span of 20 bases. This CDR3 has 17 residues.

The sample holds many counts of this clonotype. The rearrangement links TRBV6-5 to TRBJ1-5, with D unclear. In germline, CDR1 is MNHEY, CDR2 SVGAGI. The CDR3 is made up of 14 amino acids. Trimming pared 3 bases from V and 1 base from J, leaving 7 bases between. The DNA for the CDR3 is TGTGCCAGCAGTTATCAGCGGAGCAATCAGCCCCAGCATTTT. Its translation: CASSYQRSNQPQHF.

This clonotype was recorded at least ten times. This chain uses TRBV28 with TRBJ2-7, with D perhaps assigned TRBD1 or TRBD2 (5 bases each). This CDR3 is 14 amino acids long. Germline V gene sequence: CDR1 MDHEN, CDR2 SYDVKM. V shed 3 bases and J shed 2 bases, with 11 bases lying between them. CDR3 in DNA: TGTGCCAGCAGTTTCAGGCAGGGAGCCTACGAGCAGTACTTC. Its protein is CASSFRQGAYEQYF.

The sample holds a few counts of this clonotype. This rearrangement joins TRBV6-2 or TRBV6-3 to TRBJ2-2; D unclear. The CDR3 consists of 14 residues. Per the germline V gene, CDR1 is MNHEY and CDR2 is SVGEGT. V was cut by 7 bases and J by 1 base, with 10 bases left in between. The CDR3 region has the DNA TGTGCCAGCACTAGGACGGTGAACACCGGGGAGCTGTTTTTT. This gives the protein CASTRTVNTGELFF.

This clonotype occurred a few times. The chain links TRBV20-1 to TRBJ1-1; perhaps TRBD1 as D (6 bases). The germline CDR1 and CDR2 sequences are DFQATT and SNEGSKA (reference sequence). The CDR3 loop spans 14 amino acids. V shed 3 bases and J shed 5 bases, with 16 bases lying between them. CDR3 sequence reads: CSASGGGGGTEAFF. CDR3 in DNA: TGCAGTGCTAGTGGTGGGGGCGGAGGTACTGAAGCTTTCTTT.

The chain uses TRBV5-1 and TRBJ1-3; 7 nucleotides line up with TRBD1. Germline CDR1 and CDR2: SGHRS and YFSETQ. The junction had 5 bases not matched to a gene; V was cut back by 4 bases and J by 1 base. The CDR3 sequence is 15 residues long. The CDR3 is CASSLTGLSGNTIYF. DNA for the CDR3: TGCGCCAGCAGCCTGACAGGGTTGTCTGGAAACACCATATATTTT.

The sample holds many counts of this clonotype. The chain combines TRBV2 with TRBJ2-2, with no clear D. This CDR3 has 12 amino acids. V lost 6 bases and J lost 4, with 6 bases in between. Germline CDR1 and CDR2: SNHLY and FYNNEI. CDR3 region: CASRVSTGELFF. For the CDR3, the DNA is TGTGCCAGCAGAGTATCCACCGGGGAGCTGTTTTTT.

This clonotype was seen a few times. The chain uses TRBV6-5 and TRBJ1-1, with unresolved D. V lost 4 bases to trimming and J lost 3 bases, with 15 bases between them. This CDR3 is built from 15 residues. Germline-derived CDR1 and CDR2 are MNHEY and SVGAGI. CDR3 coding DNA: TGTGCCAGCAGTTCAATCCGGAACGGGCACACTGAAGCTTTCTTT. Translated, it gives CASSSIRNGHTEAFF.

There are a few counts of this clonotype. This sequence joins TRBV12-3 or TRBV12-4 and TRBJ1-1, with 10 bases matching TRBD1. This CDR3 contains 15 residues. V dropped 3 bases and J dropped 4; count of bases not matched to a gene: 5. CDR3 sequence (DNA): TGTGCCAGCAGTTTTGGACAGGGGGGAGGCACTGAAGCTTTCTTT. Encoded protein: CASSFGQGGGTEAFF.

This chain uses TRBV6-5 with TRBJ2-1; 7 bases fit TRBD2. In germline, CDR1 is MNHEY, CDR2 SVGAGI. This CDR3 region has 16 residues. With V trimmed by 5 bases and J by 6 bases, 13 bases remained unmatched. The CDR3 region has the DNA TGTGCCAGCAGTAACCTCCGGAGGACTAGGGGCAATGAGCAGTTCTTC. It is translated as CASSNLRRTRGNEQFF.

The CDR3, as DNA: TGTGCCAGCAGCTTTTTTTTACTCGCACCTACTAGCACAGATACGCAGTATTTT. This encodes CASSFFLLAPTSTDTQYF. The rearrangement joins TRBV5-6 to TRBJ2-3; no clear D gene. The CDR3 totals 18 residues. Germline V gene data show CDR1 as SGHDT and CDR2 as YYEEEE. V lost 2 bases to trimming and J lost 0 bases, with 19 bases between them.

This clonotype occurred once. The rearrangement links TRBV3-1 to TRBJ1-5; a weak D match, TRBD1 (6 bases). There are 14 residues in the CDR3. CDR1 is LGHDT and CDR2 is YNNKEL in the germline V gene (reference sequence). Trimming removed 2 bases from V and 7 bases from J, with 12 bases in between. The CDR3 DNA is TGTGCCAGCAGCCAAAACAGGGCCAACCAGCCCCAGCATTTT. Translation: CASSQNRANQPQHF.

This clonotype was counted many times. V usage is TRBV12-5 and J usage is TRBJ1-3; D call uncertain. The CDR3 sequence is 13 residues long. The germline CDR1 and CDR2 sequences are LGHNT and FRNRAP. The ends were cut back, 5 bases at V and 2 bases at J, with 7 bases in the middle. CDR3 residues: CASGPDPGNTIYF. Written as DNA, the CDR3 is TGTGCTAGTGGTCCTGACCCTGGAAACACCATATATTTT.

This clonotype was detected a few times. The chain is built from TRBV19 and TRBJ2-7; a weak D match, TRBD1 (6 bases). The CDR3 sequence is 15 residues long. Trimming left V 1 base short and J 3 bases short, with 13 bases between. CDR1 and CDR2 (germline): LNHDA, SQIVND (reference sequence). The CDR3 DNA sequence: TGTGCCAGTAGTATAGGGGACAACTACGTCTACGAGCAGTACTTC. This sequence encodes CASSIGDNYVYEQYF.

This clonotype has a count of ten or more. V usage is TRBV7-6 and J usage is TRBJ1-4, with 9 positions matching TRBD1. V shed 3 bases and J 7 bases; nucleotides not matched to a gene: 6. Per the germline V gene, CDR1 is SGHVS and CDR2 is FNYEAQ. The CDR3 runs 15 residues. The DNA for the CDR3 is TGTGCCAGCAGCTTGTCCGGGACAGGGATTGAAAAACTGTTTTTT. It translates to CASSLSGTGIEKLFF.

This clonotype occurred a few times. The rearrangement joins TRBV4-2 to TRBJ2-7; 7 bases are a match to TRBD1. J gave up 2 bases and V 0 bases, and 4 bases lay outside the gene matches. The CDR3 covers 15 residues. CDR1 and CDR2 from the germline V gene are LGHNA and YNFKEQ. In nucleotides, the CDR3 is TGTGCCAGCAGCCAAGATTGGCAGGGGGCCTACGAGCAGTACTTC. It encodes CASSQDWQGAYEQYF.

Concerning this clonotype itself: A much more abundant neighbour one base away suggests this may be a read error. CDR3 coding DNA: TGCAGCGTTGACGGGACCGCGCTGTCTGGGGCCAACGTCCTGACTTTC. Protein: CSVDGTALSGANVLTF. V gene TRBV29-1 combines with J gene TRBJ2-6; tentatively, D is TRBD1 or TRBD2 (5 bases each). This CDR3 spans 16 amino acids. Germline CDR1 SQVTM, CDR2 ANQGSEA. Trimming removed 3 bases at V and 1 base at J, with 13 bases between.

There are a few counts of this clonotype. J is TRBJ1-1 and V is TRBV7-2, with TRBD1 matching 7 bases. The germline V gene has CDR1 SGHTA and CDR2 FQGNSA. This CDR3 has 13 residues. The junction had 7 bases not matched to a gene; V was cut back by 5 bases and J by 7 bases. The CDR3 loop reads CASSHTGVYEAFF. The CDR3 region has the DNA TGTGCCAGCAGCCACACAGGGGTCTATGAAGCTTTCTTT.

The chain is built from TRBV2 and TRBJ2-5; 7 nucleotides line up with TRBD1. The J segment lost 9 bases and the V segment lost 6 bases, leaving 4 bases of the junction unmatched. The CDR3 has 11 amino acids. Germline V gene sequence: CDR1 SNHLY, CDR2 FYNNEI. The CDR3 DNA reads TGTGCCAGCAGGTCCCAGGGGGCCCAGTACTTC. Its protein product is CASRSQGAQYF.

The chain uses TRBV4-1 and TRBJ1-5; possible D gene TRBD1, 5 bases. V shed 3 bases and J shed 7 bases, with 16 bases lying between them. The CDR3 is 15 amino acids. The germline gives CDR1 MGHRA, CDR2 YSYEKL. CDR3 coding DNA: TGCGCCAGCAGCCAGTCCCCGCGGGGGAACCAGCCCCAGCATTTT. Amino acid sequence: CASSQSPRGNQPQHF.

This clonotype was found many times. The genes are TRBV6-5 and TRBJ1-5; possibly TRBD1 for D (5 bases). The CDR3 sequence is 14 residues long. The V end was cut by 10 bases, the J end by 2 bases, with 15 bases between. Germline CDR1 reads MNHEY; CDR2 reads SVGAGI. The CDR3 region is CANPTVRRNQPQHF. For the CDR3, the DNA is TGTGCCAACCCGACAGTGAGGCGCAATCAGCCCCAGCATTTT.

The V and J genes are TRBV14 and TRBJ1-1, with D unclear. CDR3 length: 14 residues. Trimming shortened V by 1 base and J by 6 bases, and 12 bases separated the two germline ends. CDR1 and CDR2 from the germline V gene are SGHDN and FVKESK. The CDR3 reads CASSQAWVASEAFF. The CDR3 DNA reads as TGTGCCAGCAGCCAAGCTTGGGTCGCATCTGAAGCTTTCTTT.

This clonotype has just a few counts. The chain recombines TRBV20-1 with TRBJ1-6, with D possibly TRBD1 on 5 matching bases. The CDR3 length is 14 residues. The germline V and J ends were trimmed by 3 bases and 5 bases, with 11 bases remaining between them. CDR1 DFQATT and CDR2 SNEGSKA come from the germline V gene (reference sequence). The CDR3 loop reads CSARAGTDNSPLHF. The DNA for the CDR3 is TGCAGTGCTAGGGCAGGGACTGATAATTCACCCCTCCACTTT.

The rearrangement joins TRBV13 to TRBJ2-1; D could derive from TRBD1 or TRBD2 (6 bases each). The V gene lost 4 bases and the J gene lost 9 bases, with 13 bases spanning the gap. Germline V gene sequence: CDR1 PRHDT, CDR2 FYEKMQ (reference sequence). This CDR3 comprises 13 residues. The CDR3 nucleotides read TGTGCCAGCAGCTCAAGGGGGGTGGTTGAGCAGTTCTTC. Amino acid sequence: CASSSRGVVEQFF.

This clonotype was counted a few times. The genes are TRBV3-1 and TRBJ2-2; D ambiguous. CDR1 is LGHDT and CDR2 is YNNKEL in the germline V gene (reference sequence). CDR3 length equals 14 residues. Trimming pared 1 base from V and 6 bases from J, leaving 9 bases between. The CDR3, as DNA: TGTGCCAGCAGCCAAGGGTTCGGGTCCGGGGAGCTGTTTTTT. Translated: CASSQGFGSGELFF.

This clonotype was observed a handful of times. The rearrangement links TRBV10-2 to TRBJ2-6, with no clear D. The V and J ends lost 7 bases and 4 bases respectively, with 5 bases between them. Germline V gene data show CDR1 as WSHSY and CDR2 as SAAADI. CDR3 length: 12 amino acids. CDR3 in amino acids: CASISGANVLTF. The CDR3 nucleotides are TGCGCCAGCATATCCGGGGCCAACGTCCTGACTTTC.